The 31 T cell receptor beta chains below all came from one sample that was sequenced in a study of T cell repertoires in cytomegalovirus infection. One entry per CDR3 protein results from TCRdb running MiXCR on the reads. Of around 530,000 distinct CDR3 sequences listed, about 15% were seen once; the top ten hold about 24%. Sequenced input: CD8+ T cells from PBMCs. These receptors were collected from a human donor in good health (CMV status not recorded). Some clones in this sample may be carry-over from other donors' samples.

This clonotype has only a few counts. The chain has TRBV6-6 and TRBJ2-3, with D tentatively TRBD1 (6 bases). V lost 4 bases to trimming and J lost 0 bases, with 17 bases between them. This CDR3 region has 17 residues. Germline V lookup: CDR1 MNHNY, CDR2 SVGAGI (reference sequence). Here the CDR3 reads CASSSTGGWLSTDTQYF. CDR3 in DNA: TGTGCCAGCAGTTCGACAGGCGGCTGGCTAAGCACAGATACGCAGTATTTT.

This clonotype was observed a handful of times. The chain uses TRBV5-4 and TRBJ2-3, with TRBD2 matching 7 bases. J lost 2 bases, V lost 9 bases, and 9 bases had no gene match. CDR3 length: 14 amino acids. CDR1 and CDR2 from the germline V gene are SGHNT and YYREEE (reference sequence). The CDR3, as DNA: TGTGCCACCCAAGCGGGGTCTGACACAGATACGCAGTATTTT. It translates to CATQAGSDTDTQYF. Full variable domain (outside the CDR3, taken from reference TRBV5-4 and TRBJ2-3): ETGVTQSPTHLIKTRGQQVTLRCSSQSGHNTVSWYQQALGQGPQFIFQYYREEENGRGNFPPRFSGLQFPNYSSELNVNALELDDSALYLCATQAGSDTDTQYFGPGTRLTVL.

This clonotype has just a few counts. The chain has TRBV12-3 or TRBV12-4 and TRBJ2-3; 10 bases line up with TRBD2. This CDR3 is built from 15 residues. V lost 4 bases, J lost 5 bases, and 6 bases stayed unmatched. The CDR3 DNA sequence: TGTGCCAGCAGTTCATCTAGCGGGGGCCGAGATACGCAGTATTTT. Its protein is CASSSSSGGRDTQYF.

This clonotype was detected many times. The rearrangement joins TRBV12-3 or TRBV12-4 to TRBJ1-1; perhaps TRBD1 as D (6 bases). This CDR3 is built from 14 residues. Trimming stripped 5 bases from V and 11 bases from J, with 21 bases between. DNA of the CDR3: TGTGCCAGCAGTCTCCTTATCCAGGGGCAAGGGGCTTTCTTT. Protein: CASSLLIQGQGAFF.

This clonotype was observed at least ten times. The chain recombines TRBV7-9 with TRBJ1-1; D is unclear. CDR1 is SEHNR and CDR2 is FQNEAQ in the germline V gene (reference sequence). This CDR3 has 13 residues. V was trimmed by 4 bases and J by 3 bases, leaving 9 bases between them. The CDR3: CASSSIGDTEAFF. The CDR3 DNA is TGTGCCAGCAGCTCAATAGGCGACACTGAAGCTTTCTTT.

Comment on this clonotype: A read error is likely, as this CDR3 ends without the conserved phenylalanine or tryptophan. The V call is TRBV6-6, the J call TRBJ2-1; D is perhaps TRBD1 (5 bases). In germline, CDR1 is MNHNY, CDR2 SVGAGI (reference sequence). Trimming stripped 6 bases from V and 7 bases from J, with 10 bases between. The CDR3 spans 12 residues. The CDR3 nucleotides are TGTGCCAGCAGCCTCAAGGGGAATGAGCAGTTCTAC. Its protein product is CASSLKGNEQFY.

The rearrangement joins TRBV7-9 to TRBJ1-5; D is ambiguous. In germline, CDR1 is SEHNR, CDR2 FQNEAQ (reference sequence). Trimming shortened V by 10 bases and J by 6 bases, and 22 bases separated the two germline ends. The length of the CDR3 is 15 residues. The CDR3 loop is CATHDGLGSGQPQHF. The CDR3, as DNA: TGTGCCACACATGATGGGTTAGGGAGCGGTCAGCCCCAGCATTTT.

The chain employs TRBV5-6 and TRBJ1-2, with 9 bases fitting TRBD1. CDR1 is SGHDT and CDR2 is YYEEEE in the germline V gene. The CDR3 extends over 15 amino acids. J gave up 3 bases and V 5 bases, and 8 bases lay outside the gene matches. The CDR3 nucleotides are TGTGCCAGCAGACAAACAGGGGGCGCGGACTATGGCTACACCTTC. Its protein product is CASRQTGGADYGYTF.

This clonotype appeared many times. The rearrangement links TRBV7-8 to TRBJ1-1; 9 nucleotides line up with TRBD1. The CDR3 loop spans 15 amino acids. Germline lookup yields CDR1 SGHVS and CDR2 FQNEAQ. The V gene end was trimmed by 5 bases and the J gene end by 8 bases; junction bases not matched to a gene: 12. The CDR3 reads CASSLNRGRGREAFF. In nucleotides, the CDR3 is TGTGCCAGCAGCCTCAACAGGGGGCGAGGGAGAGAAGCTTTCTTT.

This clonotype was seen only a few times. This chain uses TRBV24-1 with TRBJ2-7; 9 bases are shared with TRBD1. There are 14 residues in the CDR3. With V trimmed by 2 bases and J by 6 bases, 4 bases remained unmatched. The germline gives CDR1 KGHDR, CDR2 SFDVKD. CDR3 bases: TGTGCCACCAGTGATTCCGGGACAGGGACCGAGCAGTACTTC. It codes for CATSDSGTGTEQYF.

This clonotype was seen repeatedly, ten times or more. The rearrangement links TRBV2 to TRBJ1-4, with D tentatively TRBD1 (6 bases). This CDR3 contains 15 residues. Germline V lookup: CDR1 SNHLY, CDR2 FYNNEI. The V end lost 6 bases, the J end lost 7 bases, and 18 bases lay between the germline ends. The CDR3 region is CASRPRGRGREKLFF. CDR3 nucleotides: TGTGCCAGCAGACCTCGGGGCAGGGGACGTGAAAAACTGTTTTTT.

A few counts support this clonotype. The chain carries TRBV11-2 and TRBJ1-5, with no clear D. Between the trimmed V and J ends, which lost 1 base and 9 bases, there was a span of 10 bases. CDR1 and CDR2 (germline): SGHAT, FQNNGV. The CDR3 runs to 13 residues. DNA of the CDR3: TGTGCCAGCAGCTTAGGGACCGCTCTGCCCCAGCATTTT. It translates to CASSLGTALPQHF.

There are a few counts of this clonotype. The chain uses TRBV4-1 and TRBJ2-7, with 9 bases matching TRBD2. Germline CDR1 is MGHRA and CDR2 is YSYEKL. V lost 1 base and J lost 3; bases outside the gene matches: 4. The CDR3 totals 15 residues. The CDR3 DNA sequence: TGCGCCAGCAGCCAAGCTCCAGCGGGAGGCTACGAGCAGTACTTC. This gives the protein CASSQAPAGGYEQYF.

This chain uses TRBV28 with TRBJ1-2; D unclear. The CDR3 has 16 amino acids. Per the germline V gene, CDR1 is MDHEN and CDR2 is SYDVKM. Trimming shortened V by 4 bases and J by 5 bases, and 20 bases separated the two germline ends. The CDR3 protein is CASSSSASAWLYGYTF. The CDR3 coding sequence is TGTGCCAGCAGTTCGAGCGCCTCTGCGTGGCTATATGGCTACACCTTC.

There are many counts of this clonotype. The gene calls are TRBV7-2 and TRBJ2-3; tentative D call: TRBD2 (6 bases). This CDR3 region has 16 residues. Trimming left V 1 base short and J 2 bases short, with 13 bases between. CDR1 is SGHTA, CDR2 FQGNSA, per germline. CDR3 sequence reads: CASSLVAGGITDTQYF. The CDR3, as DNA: TGTGCCAGCAGCTTAGTGGCCGGGGGTATCACAGATACGCAGTATTTT.

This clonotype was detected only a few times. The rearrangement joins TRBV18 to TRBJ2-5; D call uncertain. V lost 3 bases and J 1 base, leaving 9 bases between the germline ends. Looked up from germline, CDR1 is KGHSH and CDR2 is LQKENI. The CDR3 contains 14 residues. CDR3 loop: CASSPGRLQETQYF. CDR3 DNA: TGTGCCAGCTCACCCGGACGACTCCAAGAGACCCAGTACTTC.

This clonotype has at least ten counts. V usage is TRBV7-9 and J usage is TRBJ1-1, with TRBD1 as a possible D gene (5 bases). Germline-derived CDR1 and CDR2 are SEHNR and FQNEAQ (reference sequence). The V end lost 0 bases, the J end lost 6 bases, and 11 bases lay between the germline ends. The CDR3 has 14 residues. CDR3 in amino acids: CASSLAVGRPEAFF. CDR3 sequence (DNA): TGTGCCAGCAGCTTAGCGGTGGGGCGCCCTGAAGCTTTCTTT.

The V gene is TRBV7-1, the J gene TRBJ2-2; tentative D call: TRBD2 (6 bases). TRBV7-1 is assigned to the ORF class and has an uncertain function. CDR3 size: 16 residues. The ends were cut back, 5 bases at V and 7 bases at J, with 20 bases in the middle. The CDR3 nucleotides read TGTGCCAGCAGCCCTGTGGCGGGGCGCATCGACGGGGAGCTGTTTTTT. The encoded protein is CASSPVAGRIDGELFF.

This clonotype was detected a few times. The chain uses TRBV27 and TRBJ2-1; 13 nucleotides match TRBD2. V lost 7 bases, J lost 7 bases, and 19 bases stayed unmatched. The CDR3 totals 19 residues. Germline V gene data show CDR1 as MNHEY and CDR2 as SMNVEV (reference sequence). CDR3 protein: CASIPYRLAGGPWANEQFF. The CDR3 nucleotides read TGTGCCAGCATCCCCTACCGACTAGCGGGAGGCCCCTGGGCTAATGAGCAGTTCTTC.

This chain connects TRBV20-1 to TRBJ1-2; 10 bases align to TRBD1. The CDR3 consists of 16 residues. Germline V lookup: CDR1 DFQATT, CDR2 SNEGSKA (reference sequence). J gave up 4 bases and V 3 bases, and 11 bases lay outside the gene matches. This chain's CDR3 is CSASFPGTGDSYGYTF. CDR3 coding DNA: TGCAGTGCTAGCTTCCCCGGGACAGGGGATAGCTATGGCTACACCTTC.

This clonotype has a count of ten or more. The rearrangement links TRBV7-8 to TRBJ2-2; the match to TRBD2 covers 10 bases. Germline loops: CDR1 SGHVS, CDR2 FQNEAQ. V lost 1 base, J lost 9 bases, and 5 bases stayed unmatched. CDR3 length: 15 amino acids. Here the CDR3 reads CASSLGSGGTRELFF. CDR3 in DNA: TGTGCCAGCAGCTTAGGTAGCGGGGGGACGAGGGAGCTGTTTTTT.

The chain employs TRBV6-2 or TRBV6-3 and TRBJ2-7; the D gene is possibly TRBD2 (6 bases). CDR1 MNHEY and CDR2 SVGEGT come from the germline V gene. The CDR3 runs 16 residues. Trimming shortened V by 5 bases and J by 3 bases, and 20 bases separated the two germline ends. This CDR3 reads CASSTLSGQGGYEQYF. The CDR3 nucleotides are TGTGCCAGCAGTACCTTAAGCGGGCAGGGAGGCTACGAGCAGTACTTC.

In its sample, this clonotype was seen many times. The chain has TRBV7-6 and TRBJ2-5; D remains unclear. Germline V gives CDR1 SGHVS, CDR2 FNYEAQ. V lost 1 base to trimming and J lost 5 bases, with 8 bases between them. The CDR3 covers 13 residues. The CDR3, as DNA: TGTGCCAGCAGCTTAGTTAGCTGGGAGACCCAGTACTTC. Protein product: CASSLVSWETQYF.

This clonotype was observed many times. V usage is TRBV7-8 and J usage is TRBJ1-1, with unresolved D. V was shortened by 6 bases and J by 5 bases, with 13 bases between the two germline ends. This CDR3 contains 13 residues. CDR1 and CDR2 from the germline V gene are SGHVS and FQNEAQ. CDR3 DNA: TGTGCCAGCAGTTTGGTCGGCTATACTGAAGCTTTCTTT. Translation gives CASSLVGYTEAFF. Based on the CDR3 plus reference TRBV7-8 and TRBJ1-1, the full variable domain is GAGVSQSPRYKVAKRGQDVALRCDPISGHVSLFWYQQALGQGPEFLTYFQNEAQLDKSGLPSDRFFAERPEGSVSTLKIQRTQQEDSAVYLCASSLVGYTEAFFGQGTRLTVV.

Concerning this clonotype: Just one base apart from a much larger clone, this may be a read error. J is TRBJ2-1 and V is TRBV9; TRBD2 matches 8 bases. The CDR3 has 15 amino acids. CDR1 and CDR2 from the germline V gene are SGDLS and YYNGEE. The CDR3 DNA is TGTGACAGCAGCGCCAGCGGGAGTCAGTCTAATGAGCAGTTCTTC. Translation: CDSSASGSQSNEQFF.

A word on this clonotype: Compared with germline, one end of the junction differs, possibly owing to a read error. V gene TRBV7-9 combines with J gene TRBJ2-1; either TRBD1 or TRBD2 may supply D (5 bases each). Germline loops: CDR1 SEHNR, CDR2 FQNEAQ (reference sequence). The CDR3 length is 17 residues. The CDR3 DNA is TGTGCCAGCAGCAGCGCTGGGGGACGGGCCGACTACGATGAGCAGTTCTTC. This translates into CASSSAGGRADYDEQFF. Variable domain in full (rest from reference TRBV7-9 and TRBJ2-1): DTGVSQNPRHKITKRGQNVTFRCDPISEHNRLYWYRQTLGQGPEFLTYFQNEAQLEKSRLLSDRFSAERPKGSFSTLEIQRTEQGDSAMYLCASSSAGGRADYDEQFFGPGTRLTVL.

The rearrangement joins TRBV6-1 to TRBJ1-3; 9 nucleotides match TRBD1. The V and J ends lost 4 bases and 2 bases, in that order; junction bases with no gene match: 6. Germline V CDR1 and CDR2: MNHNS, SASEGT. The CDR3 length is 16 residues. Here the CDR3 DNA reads TGTGCCAGCAGTGGAGACAGGGGGATCACTGGAAACACCATATATTTT. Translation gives CASSGDRGITGNTIYF.

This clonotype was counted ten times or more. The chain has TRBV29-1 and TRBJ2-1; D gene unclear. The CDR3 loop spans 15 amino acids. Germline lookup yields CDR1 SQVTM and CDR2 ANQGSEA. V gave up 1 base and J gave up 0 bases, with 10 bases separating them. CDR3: CSVEGYTSSYNEQFF. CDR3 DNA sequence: TGCAGCGTTGAAGGGTACACGAGCTCCTACAATGAGCAGTTCTTC.

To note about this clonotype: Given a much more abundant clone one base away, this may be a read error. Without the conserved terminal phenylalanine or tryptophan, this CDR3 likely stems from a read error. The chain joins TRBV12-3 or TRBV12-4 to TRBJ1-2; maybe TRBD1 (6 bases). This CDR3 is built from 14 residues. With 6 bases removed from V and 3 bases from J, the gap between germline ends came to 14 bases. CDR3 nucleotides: TGTGCCAGCAGCCCCAGGGGAACGGACTATGGCTACACCATC. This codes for CASSPRGTDYGYTI.

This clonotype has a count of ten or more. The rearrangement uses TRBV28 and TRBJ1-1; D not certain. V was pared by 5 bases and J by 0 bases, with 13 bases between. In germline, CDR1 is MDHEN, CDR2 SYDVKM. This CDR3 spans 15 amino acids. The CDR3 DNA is TGTGCCAGCAGTCCGCCTCGGATCGTGAACACTGAAGCTTTCTTT. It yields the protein CASSPPRIVNTEAFF.

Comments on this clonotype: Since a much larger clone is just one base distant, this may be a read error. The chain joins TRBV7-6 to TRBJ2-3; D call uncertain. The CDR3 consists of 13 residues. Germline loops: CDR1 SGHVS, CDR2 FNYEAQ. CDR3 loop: CASSVFQTDTQYF. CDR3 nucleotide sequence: TGTGCTAGCAGCGTTTTTCAGACAGATACGCAGTATTTT. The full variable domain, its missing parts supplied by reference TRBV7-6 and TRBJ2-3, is GAGVSQSPRYKVTKRGQDVALRCDPISGHVSLYWYRQALGQGPEFLTYFNYEAQQDKSGLPNDRFSAERPEGSISTLTIQRTEQRDSAMYRCASSVFQTDTQYFGPGTRLTVL.